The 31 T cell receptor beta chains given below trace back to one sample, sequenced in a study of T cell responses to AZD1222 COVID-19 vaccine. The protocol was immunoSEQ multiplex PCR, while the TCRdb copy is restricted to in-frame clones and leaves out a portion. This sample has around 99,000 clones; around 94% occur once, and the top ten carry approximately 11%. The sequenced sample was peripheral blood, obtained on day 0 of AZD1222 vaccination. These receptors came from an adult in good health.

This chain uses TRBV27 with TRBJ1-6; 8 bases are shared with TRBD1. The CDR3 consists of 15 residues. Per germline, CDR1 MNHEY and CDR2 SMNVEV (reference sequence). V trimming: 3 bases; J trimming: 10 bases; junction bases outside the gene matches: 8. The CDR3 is CASSFSDREGSPLHF. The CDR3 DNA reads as TGTGCCAGCAGTTTCTCGGACAGGGAGGGCTCACCCCTCCACTTT.

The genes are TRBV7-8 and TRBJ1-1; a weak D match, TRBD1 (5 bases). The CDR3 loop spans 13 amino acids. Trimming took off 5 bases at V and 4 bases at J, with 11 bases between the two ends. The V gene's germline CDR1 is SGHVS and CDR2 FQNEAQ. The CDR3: CASSIRVGTEAFF. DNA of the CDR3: TGTGCCAGCAGCATCAGGGTGGGCACTGAAGCTTTCTTT.

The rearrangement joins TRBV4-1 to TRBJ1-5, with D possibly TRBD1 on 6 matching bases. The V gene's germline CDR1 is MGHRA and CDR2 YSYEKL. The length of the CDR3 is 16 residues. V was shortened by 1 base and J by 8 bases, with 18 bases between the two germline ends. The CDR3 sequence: CASSQVLGQQFEPQHF. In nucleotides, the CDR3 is TGCGCCAGCAGCCAAGTCTTAGGACAGCAGTTCGAGCCCCAGCATTTT.

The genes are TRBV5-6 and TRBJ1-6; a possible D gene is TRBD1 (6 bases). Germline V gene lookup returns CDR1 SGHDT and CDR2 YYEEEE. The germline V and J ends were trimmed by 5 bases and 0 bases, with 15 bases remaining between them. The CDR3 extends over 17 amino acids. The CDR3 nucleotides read TGTGCCAGCAGGCCCAGGGGCGGTAGCTCCTATAATTCACCCCTCCACTTT. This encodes CASRPRGGSSYNSPLHF.

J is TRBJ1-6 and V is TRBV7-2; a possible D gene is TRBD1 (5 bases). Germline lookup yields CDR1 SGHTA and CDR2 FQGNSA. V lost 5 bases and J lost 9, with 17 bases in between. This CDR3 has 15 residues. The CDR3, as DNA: TGTGCCAGCAGCATGGGACTTGGGGTGGTTTCACCCCTCCACTTT. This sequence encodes CASSMGLGVVSPLHF.

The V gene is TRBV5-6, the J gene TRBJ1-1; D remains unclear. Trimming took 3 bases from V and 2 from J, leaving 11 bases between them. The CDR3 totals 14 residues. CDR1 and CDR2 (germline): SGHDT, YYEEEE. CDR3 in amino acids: CASSSTGYNTEAFF. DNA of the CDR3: TGTGCCAGCAGCTCAACGGGGTACAACACTGAAGCTTTCTTT.

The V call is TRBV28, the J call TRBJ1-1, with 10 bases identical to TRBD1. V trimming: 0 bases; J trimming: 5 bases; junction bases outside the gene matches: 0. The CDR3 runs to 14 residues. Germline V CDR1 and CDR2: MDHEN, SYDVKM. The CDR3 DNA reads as TGTGCCAGCAGTTTATGGGACAGGGGGACTGAAGCTTTCTTT. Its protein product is CASSLWDRGTEAFF.

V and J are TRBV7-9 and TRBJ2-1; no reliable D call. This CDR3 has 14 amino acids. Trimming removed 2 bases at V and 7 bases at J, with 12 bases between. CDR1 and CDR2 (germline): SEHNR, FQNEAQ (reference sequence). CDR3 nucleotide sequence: TGTGCCAGCAGCTTATGGGGTAGCTATAATGAGCAGTTCTTC. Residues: CASSLWGSYNEQFF.

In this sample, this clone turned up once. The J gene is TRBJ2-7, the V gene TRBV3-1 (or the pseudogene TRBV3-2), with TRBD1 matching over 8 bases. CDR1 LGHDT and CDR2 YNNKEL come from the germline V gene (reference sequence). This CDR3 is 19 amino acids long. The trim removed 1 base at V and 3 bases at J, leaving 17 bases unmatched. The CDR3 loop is CASSQGSPGQVSTRYEQYF. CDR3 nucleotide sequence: TGTGCCAGCAGCCAAGGCTCACCGGGACAGGTATCAACCCGCTACGAGCAGTACTTC.

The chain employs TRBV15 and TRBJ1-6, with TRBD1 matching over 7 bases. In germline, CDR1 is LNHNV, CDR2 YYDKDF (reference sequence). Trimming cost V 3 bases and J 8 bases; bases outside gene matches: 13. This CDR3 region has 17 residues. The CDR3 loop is CATSRTSLTGSDSPLHF. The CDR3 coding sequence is TGTGCCACCAGCAGGACTTCCCTGACAGGGAGCGATTCACCCCTCCACTTT.

As DNA, the CDR3 is TGTGCCAGCAGTGAAATTTGGGGGGCCGGGGAGCTGTTTTTT. It specifies CASSEIWGAGELFF. The chain employs TRBV6-1 and TRBJ2-2; D may be TRBD2 (6 bases). Germline values: CDR1 MNHNS, CDR2 SASEGT. V lost 2 bases and J lost 6, with 10 bases in between. This CDR3 spans 14 amino acids.

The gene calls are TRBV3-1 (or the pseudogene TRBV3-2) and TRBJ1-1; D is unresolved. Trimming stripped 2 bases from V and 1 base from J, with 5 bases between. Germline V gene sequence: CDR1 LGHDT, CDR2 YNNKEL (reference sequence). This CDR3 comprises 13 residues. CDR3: CASSQLRNTEAFF. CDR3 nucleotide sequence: TGTGCCAGCAGCCAATTAAGGAACACTGAAGCTTTCTTT.

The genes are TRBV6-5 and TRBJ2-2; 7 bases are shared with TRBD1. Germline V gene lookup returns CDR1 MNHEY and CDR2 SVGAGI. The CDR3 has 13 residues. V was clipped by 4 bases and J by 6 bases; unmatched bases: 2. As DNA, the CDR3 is TGTGCCAGCAGTTTACAGGGGCCCGGGGAGCTGTTTTTT. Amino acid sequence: CASSLQGPGELFF.

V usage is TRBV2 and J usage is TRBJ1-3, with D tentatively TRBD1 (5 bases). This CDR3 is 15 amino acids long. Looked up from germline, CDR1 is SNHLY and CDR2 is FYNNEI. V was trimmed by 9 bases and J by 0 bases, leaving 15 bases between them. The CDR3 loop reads CARGPVVNSGNTIYF. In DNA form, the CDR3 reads TGTGCCAGGGGGCCCGTAGTAAACTCTGGAAACACCATATATTTT.

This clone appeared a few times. The CDR3 loop reads CASSLARVHEQFF. Here the CDR3 DNA reads TGTGCCAGCAGCTTGGCTAGGGTCCATGAGCAGTTCTTC. This chain joins TRBV5-6 and TRBJ2-1; D call uncertain. The CDR3 covers 13 residues. The V gene's germline CDR1 is SGHDT and CDR2 YYEEEE. Trimming removed 0 bases at V and 8 bases at J, with 9 bases between.

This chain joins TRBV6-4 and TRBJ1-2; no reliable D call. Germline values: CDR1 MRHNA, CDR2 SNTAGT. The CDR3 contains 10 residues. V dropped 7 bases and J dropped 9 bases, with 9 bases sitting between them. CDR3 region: CASKHARYTF. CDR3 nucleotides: TGTGCCAGCAAGCATGCCCGCTACACCTTC.

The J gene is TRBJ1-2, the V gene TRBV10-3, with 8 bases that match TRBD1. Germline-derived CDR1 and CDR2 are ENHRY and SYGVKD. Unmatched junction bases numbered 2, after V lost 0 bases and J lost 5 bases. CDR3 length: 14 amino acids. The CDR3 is CAISESGQEYGYTF. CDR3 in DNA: TGTGCCATCAGTGAGTCGGGACAGGAGTATGGCTACACCTTC.

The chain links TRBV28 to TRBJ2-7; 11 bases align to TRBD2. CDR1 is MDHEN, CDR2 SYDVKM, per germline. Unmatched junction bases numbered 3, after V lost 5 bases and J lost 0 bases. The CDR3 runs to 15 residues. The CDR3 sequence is CASSLTSGVSYEQYF. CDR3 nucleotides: TGTGCCAGCAGTCTGACTAGCGGGGTCTCCTACGAGCAGTACTTC.

In DNA form, the CDR3 reads TGTGCCAGCAGCTTGGATGACAGAATACTTCAGCCCCAGCATTTT. Protein product: CASSLDDRILQPQHF. The chain joins TRBV5-8 to TRBJ1-5, with TRBD1 as a possible D gene (5 bases). The CDR3 is 15 amino acids. Trimming removed 0 bases at V and 6 bases at J, with 13 bases between. Per the germline V gene, CDR1 is SGHTS and CDR2 is YDEGEE.

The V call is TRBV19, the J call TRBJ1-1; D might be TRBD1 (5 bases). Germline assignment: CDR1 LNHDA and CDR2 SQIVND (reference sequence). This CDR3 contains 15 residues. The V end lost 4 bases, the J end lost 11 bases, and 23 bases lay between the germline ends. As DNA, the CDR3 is TGTGCCAGTAGTAGATCGGGGCTCGCCGCTGAGGAGGCTTTCTTT. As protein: CASSRSGLAAEEAFF.

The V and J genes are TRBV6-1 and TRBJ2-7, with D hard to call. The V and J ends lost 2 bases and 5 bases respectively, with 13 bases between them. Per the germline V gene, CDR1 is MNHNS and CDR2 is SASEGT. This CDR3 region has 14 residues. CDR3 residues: CASSEFGPGDEQYF. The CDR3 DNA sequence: TGTGCCAGCAGTGAATTTGGGCCTGGCGACGAGCAGTACTTC.

The DNA for the CDR3 is TGTGCCAGCTCACCACGGCAGGGCTACACTGAAGCTTTCTTT. It yields the protein CASSPRQGYTEAFF. The rearrangement links TRBV18 to TRBJ1-1; D is possibly TRBD1 (5 bases). This CDR3 has 14 residues. CDR1 is KGHSH and CDR2 is LQKENI in the germline V gene. Trimming shortened V by 1 base and J by 3 bases, and 9 bases separated the two germline ends.

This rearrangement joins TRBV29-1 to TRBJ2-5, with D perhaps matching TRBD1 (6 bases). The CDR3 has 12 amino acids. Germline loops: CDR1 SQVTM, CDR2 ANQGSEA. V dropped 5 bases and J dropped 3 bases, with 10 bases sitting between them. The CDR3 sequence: CSVRTEKETQYF. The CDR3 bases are TGCAGCGTTCGGACAGAAAAAGAGACCCAGTACTTC.

CDR3 residues: CASSNRTGVYIGYTF. In DNA, the CDR3 is TGTGCCAGCAGCAACCGGACAGGGGTGTACATTGGCTACACCTTC. The V gene is TRBV5-4, the J gene TRBJ1-2; 9 positions agree with TRBD1. The CDR3 loop spans 15 amino acids. After removal of 4 bases from V and 7 bases from J, the junction contained 11 bases not matched to a gene. Germline CDR1 is SGHNT and CDR2 is YYREEE (reference sequence).

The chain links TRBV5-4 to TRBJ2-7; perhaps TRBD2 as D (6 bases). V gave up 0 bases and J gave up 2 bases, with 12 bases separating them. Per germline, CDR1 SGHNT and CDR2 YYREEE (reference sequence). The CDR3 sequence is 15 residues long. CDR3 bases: TGTGCCAGCAGCTTGGCTGCGGGACCAACCTACGAGCAGTACTTC. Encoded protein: CASSLAAGPTYEQYF.

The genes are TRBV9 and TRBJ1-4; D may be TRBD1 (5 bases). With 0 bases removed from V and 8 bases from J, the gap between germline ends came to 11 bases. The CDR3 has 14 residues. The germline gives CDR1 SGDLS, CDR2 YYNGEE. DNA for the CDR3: TGTGCCAGCAGCGTAGCTCAGGGTGGGGAAAAACTGTTTTTT. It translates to CASSVAQGGEKLFF.

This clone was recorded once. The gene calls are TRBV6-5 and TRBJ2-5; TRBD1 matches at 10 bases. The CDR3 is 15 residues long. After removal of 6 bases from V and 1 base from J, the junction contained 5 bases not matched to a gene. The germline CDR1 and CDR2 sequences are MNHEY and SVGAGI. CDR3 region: CASRPTGGPQETQYF. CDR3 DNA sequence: TGTGCCAGCAGGCCGACAGGGGGCCCCCAAGAGACCCAGTACTTC.

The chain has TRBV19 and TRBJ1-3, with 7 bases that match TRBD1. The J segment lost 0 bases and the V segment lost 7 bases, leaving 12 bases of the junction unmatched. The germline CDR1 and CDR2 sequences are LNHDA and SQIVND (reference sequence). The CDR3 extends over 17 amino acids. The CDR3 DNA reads TGTGCCAGTACCTCAAGGGCAGGGGGATCCTCTGGAAACACCATATATTTT. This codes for CASTSRAGGSSGNTIYF.

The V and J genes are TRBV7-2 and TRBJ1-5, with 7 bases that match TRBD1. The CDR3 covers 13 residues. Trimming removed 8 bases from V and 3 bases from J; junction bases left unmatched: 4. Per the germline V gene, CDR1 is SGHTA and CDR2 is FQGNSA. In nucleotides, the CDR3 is TGTGCCAGCGCTGACAGGGTCAATCAGCCCCAGCATTTT. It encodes CASADRVNQPQHF.

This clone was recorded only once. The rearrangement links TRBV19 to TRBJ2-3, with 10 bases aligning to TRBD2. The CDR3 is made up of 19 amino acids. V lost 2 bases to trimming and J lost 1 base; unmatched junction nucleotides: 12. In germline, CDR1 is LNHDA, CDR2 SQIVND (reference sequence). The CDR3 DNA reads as TGTGCCAGTAGTATACCTAGCGGGGGAGGAGTTTGGGGCACAGATACGCAGTATTTT. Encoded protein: CASSIPSGGGVWGTDTQYF.

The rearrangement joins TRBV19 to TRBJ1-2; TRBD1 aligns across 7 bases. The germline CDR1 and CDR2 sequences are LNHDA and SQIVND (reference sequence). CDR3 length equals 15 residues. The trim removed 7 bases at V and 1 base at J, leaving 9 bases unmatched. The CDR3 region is CASKKRTGSNYGYTF. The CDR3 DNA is TGTGCCAGTAAAAAGAGGACAGGTAGTAACTATGGCTACACCTTC.